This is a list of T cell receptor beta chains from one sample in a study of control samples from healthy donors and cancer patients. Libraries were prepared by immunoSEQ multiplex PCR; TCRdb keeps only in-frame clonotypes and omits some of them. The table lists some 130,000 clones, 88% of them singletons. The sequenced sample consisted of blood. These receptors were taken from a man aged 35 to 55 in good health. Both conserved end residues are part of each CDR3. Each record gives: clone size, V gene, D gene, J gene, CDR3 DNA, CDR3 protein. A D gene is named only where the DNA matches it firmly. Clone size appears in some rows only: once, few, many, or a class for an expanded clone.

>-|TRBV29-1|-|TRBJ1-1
TGCAGCGTTGAAGGCGCAGCTATGAACACTGAAGCTTTCTTT
CSVEGAAMNTEAFF
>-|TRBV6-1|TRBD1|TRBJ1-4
TGTGCCAGCAGTGATCAGGGGGCATTAACTAATGAAAAACTGTTTTTT
CASSDQGALTNEKLFF
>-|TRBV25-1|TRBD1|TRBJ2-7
TGTGCCAGCAGAAGACAGGGGCCGACCTACGAGCAGTACTTC
CASRRQGPTYEQYF
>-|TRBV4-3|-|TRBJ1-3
TGCGCCAGGTTTGAGGGGACCGGAAACACCATATATTTT
CARFEGTGNTIYF
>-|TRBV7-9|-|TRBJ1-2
TGTGCCAGCAGCTTCGTGGGGAGGAGTAACTATGGCTACACCTTC
CASSFVGRSNYGYTF
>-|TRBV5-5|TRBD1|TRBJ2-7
TGTGCCAGCAGCTTGGAGACAGGGGGGACCCACGAGCAGTACTTC
CASSLETGGTHEQYF
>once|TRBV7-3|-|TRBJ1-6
TGTGCCAGCAGCTTGGTCCTCAGCTCCTATAATTCACCCCTCCACTTT
CASSLVLSSYNSPLHF
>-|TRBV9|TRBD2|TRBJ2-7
TGTGCCAGCAGCGTCCGCGGGGGGGCTTACGAGCAGTACTTC
CASSVRGGAYEQYF
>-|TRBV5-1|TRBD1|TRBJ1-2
TGCGCCAGCAGCATGGGGACAGGGATCCCGCGTGGCTACACCTTC
CASSMGTGIPRGYTF
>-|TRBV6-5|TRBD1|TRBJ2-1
TGTGCCAGCAGTCCGGACAGGGGCTACCACAATGAGCAGTTCTTC
CASSPDRGYHNEQFF
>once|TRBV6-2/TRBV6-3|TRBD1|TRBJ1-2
TGTGCCAGCAGTGACCGACAGGGTTATGGCTACACCTTC
CASSDRQGYGYTF
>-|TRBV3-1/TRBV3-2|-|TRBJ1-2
TGTGCCAGCAGCATTACCGGGACATATGGCTACACCTTC
CASSITGTYGYTF
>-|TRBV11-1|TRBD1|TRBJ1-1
TGTGCCAGCAGCCCACGACAGGGAGGGATGAACACTGAAGCTTTCTTT
CASSPRQGGMNTEAFF
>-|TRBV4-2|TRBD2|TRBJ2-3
TGTGCCAGCAGCCAAGATGGACTAGCGGGAGGGCAGTATTTT
CASSQDGLAGGQYF
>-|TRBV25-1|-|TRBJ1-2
TGTGCCAGCAGTGAATTTAGTTATACAGGAGGCTACACCTTC
CASSEFSYTGGYTF
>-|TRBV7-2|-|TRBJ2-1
TGTGCCAGCAGCTTAAAAGCAGGCCGAAATGAGCAGTTCTTC
CASSLKAGRNEQFF
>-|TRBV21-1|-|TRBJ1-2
-
CASNLHRVGVGTNYGYTF
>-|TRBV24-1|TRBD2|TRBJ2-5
TGTGCCACCAGTGCCACCGACAGCGGGGACCAAGAGACCCAGTACTTC
CATSATDSGDQETQYF
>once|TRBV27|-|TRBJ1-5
TGTGCCAGCAGTCCGGGGTTTAATCAGCCCCAGCATTTT
CASSPGFNQPQHF
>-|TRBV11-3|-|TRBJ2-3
TGTGCCAGCAGCCTGGGGACTTTCACAGATACGCAGTATTTT
CASSLGTFTDTQYF
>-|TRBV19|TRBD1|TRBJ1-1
TGTGCCAGTAACCAAAGGACAGGGGCGAGGGAAGCTTTCTTT
CASNQRTGAREAFF
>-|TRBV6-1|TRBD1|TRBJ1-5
TGTGCCAGCAGTGAAGTCCCCGGGACAGGGGTGGATCAGCCCCAGCATTTT
CASSEVPGTGVDQPQHF
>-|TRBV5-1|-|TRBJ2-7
TGCGCCAGCAGCTTCCAGGCTTCCGCCGAGCAGTACTTC
CASSFQASAEQYF
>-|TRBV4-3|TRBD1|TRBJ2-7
TGCGCCAGCAGCCACGGGACAGGGGGCGACGAGCAGTACTTC
CASSHGTGGDEQYF
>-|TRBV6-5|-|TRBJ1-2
TGTGCCAGCAGGAAGGAGACAAGCTATGGCTACACCTTC
CASRKETSYGYTF
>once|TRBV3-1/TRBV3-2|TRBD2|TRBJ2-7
TGTGCCAGCAGCCAAGGCGGGGGGGCCAGGGCGCACGAGCAGTACTTC
CASSQGGGARAHEQYF
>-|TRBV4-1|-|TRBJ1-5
TGCGCCAGCAGCCACGAAGACAGGAGAAATCAGCCCCAGCATTTT
CASSHEDRRNQPQHF
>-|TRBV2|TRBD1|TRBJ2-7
TGTGCCAGCAGTATACAGGGGAATCCCTACGAGCAGTACTTC
CASSIQGNPYEQYF
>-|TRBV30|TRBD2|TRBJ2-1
TGTGCCTGGAATCGACTAGCGGGGGGGGTTGAGCAGTTCTTC
CAWNRLAGGVEQFF
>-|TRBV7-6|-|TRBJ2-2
TGTGCCAGCAGCACCCGACTGGCGGGCACCGGGGAGCTGTTTTTT
CASSTRLAGTGELFF
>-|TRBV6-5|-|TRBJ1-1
TGTGCCACTTCGCGACGGACCAAAATGAACACTGAAGCTTTCTTT
CATSRRTKMNTEAFF
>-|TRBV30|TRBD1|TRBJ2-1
TGTGCCTGGAGCACCGGGACAGCCAACAATGAGCAGTTCTTC
CAWSTGTANNEQFF
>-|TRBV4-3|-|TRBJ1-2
TGCGCCAGCAGCCACCCGGGGGACTATGGCTACACCTTC
CASSHPGDYGYTF
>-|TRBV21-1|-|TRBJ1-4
TGTGCCAGCAACGAGAGGGGGGCCCCCGTTGAAAAACTGTTTTTT
CASNERGAPVEKLFF
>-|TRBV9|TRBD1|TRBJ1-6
TGTGCCAGCAGCGGATCCAGCCGGGACAGTGTTAATTCACCCCTCCACTTT
CASSGSSRDSVNSPLHF
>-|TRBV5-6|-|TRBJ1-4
TGTGCCAGCAGCTTGGGCCCTGAAGGTGAAAAACTGTTTTTT
CASSLGPEGEKLFF
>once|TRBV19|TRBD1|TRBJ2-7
TGTGCCAGTAGTGAGTCGGGACAGGGGGCCCACGAGCAGTACTTC
CASSESGQGAHEQYF
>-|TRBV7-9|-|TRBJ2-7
TGTGCCAGCAGCTCCCCCTCACGGGGGCTCCCCTACGAGCAGTACTTC
CASSSPSRGLPYEQYF
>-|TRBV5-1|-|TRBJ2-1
TGCGCCAGCAGCACCGGTACGCTTTCCTACAATGAGCAGTTCTTC
CASSTGTLSYNEQFF
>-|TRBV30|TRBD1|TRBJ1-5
TGTGCCTGGAGTGCAACCGGGACAGGGGTGAGTCAGCCCCAGCATTTT
CAWSATGTGVSQPQHF
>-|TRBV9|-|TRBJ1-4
TGTGCCAGTGGAAGAACTAATGAAAAACTGTTTTTT
CASGRTNEKLFF
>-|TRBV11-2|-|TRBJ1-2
TGTGCCAGCAGCTCGGGACAAGGAGGCTACACCTTC
CASSSGQGGYTF
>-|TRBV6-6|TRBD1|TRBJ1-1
TGTGCCAGCAGTTACTCGACGGACAGGGCGAGGACTGAAGCTTTCTTT
CASSYSTDRARTEAFF